The rows below give T cell receptor beta chains drawn from one sample of a study of blood T cell repertoires in COVID-19. Data came from immunoSEQ multiplex PCR; TCRdb stores just in-frame clones and leaves some out. The data show approximately 100,000 clones, with approximately 82% seen just once and 15% to 20% held by the top ten. The specimen sequenced was peripheral blood. These receptors all stem from a woman aged 55-75 years with acute or convalescent COVID-19. The CDR3 runs from the conserved cysteine through the conserved F or W. The D gene is left open where the match is weak. Expanded clones get a size class; other rows say once, few or many, or leave the size out.

j_call d_call v_call clone_size cdr3_aa cdr3_nt
TRBJ2-2 . TRBV21-1 . CASSNSRLPNTGELFF TGTGCCAGCAGCAATTCGAGACTTCCGAACACCGGGGAGCTGTTTTTT
TRBJ2-5 TRBD2 TRBV7-2 . CASSSGLAGEETQYF TGTGCCAGCAGCTCGGGACTAGCGGGGGAAGAGACCCAGTACTTC
TRBJ1-3 . TRBV9 . CASSVQSSGNTIYF TGTGCCAGCAGCGTACAGTCCTCTGGAAACACCATATATTTT
TRBJ1-2 . TRBV2 . CASSLRQMNTF TGTGCCAGCAGCCTTAGACAGATGAACACCTTC
TRBJ2-7 . TRBV18 . CASSPAAVRERSSYEQYF TGTGCCAGCTCACCAGCAGCAGTACGGGAGCGGAGCTCCTACGAGCAGTACTTC
TRBJ1-6 TRBD1 TRBV10-1 . CASRRNRDRVYNSPLHF TGCGCCAGCAGGCGAAACCGGGACAGGGTCTATAATTCACCCCTCCACTTT
TRBJ1-1 . TRBV6-2/TRBV6-3 . CASSAPPQTGLRRRGQFEAFF TGTGCCAGCAGTGCTCCCCCGCAGACGGGTTTGAGGAGGCGAGGGCAATTTGAAGCTTTCTTT
TRBJ1-2 TRBD1 TRBV5-1 . CASSTGTGLIGGYTF TGCGCCAGCAGCACCGGGACAGGGCTTATTGGCGGCTACACCTTC
TRBJ1-1 TRBD1 TRBV6-5 . CASSFTGDSTEAFF TGTGCCAGCAGTTTTACAGGGGATTCCACTGAAGCTTTCTTT
TRBJ1-3 . TRBV5-1 . CASSPIPNRGNTIYF TGCGCCAGCAGCCCCATACCTAACCGCGGAAACACCATATATTTT
TRBJ1-4 TRBD1 TRBV7-2 . CASSLGGQGEMTNEKLFF TGTGCCAGCAGCTTAGGAGGACAGGGGGAGATGACTAATGAAAAACTGTTTTTT
TRBJ1-5 . TRBV19 . CASKGIKEGQPQHF TGTGCCAGTAAGGGGATAAAGGAGGGTCAGCCCCAGCATTTT
TRBJ1-5 . TRBV21-1 . CASRGGQGHYSNQPQHF TGTGCCAGCCGCGGAGGACAGGGGCACTATAGCAATCAGCCCCAGCATTTT
TRBJ1-2 . TRBV7-6 . CASSLASDAPNYGYTF TGTGCCAGCAGCTTAGCGTCCGATGCGCCTAACTATGGCTACACCTTC
TRBJ1-2 . TRBV19 . CASRGGDGYTF TGTGCCAGTAGAGGAGGGGACGGCTACACCTTC
TRBJ1-3 . TRBV28 . CASSLPSGSGNTIYF TGTGCCAGCAGTCTTCCATCGGGCTCTGGAAACACCATATATTTT
TRBJ1-4 . TRBV2 . CASSDMAVTEKLFF TGTGCCAGCAGTGATATGGCAGTCACTGAAAAACTGTTTTTT
TRBJ1-2 TRBD1 TRBV29-1 . CSVVTGTGNGYTF TGCAGCGTTGTAACCGGGACAGGGAATGGCTACACCTTC
TRBJ2-7 . TRBV6-6 . CASSSQGAYEQYF TGTGCCAGCAGTTCACAGGGTGCCTACGAGCAGTACTTC
TRBJ2-3 TRBD2 TRBV19 . CASKVGGGAADTQYF TGTGCCAGTAAGGTAGGCGGGGGGGCCGCAGATACGCAGTATTTT
TRBJ1-4 . TRBV28 . CASLQGLNEKLFF TGTGCCAGCCTGCAGGGCCTTAATGAAAAACTGTTTTTT
TRBJ1-3 TRBD1 TRBV19 once CASSIPLTTGAGNTIYF TGTGCCAGTAGTATCCCTCTCACTACAGGGGCTGGAAACACCATATATTTT
TRBJ2-1 TRBD2 TRBV27 . CASRALAGGYNEQFF TGTGCCAGCAGGGCCCTAGCGGGAGGTTACAATGAGCAGTTCTTC
TRBJ2-1 . TRBV19 once CASSRRKGDTSSYNEQFF TGTGCCAGTAGTCGGCGGAAAGGGGACACAAGCTCCTACAATGAGCAGTTCTTC
TRBJ1-2 TRBD1 TRBV5-6 . CASSFRDSLSIGYTF TGTGCCAGCAGCTTCCGGGACAGCCTATCTATTGGCTACACCTTC
TRBJ1-2 . TRBV6-1 . CATGGPYSNYGYTF TGTGCCACGGGGGGACCTTATTCTAACTATGGCTACACCTTC
TRBJ1-3 . TRBV11-2 few CASGRRPTDSGNTIYF TGTGCCAGCGGTCGTCGACCGACAGACTCTGGAAACACCATATATTTT
TRBJ1-1 TRBD1 TRBV4-1 . CASSQGGGGLNTEAFF TGCGCCAGCAGCCAAGGAGGAGGGGGCCTTAACACTGAAGCTTTCTTT
TRBJ2-5 TRBD1 TRBV14 . CASSQLQGAGETQYF TGTGCCAGCAGCCAACTTCAGGGGGCCGGAGAGACCCAGTACTTC
TRBJ1-1 . TRBV21-1 . CASSQTEAFF TGTGCCAGCAGCCAAACTGAAGCTTTCTTT
TRBJ1-1 . TRBV7-9 . CASSLGQNTEAFF TGTGCCAGCAGCTTGGGACAGAACACTGAAGCTTTCTTT
TRBJ2-1 TRBD2 TRBV7-3 few CASSLNAGGSLNEQFF TGTGCCAGCAGCTTAAACGCGGGGGGGTCCCTCAATGAGCAGTTCTTC
TRBJ2-2 . TRBV2 . CASKPTGTGELFF TGTGCCAGCAAACCGACAGGAACCGGGGAGCTGTTTTTT
TRBJ2-5 . TRBV27 once CASSFQGEETQYF TGTGCCAGCAGTTTTCAGGGTGAGGAGACCCAGTACTTC
TRBJ1-1 . TRBV6-2/TRBV6-3 . CASSFRGPTEAFF TGTGCCAGCAGTTTCAGGGGCCCAACTGAAGCTTTCTTT
TRBJ1-1 . TRBV6-1 . CASSEQGRNTEAFF TGTGCCAGCAGTGAACAGGGAAGGAACACTGAAGCTTTCTTT
TRBJ1-1 . TRBV2 . CASTAGPPEAFF TGTGCCAGCACAGCAGGCCCTCCAGAAGCTTTCTTT
TRBJ2-5 TRBD2 TRBV11-3 . CASSSGTLAGGHETQYF TGTGCCAGCAGCTCCGGCACACTAGCGGGGGGGCATGAGACCCAGTACTTC
TRBJ1-2 . TRBV14 . CASSQGLPPNYGYTF TGTGCCAGCAGCCAAGGGCTCCCACCTAACTATGGCTACACCTTC
TRBJ1-2 TRBD1 TRBV5-1 . CASSPRTGEAGYTF TGCGCCAGCAGCCCAAGGACAGGGGAGGCTGGCTACACCTTC
TRBJ2-1 . TRBV6-5 . CASSSNPSQSYNEQFF TGTGCCAGCAGTTCGAATCCCTCACAGTCCTACAATGAGCAGTTCTTC
TRBJ2-7 . TRBV28 . CASVEGLNYEQYF TGTGCCAGCGTTGAGGGACTTAACTACGAGCAGTACTTC
TRBJ1-1 TRBD1 TRBV5-1 few CASSGTVNTEAFF TGCGCCAGCAGCGGGACAGTGAACACTGAAGCTTTCTTT
TRBJ2-7 TRBD1 TRBV18 . CASSPSGQGTYEQYF TGTGCCAGCTCACCGTCCGGACAGGGAACCTACGAGCAGTACTTC
TRBJ2-7 TRBD2 TRBV9 . CASSAGTTSYEQYF TGTGCCAGCAGTGCCGGGACTACCTCCTACGAGCAGTACTTC
TRBJ2-5 . TRBV25-1 . CASSELGQKYQETQYF TGTGCCAGCAGTGAACTTGGACAGAAGTACCAAGAGACCCAGTACTTC
TRBJ1-1 . TRBV6-4 . CASRTGVNTEAFF TGTGCCAGCAGAACCGGGGTGAACACTGAAGCTTTCTTT
TRBJ1-6 TRBD1 TRBV19 . CASSTPGQGRNSPLHF TGTGCCAGTAGTACCCCGGGACAGGGTAGGAATTCACCCCTCCACTTT
TRBJ1-2 TRBD1 TRBV19 . CASSGKGARPIYGYTF TGTGCCAGTAGTGGAAAGGGGGCGCGCCCAATCTATGGCTACACCTTC
TRBJ1-6 . TRBV7-9 . CASSSDWSSPLHF TGTGCCAGCAGCTCCGACTGGAGTTCACCCCTCCACTTT
TRBJ1-6 TRBD1 TRBV5-4 . CASSSTGDSPLHF TGTGCCAGCAGCTCCACAGGGGATTCACCCCTCCACTTT